This TCR beta chain originates from a study of blood T cell repertoires in COVID-19. Study information: Specimens from acute and convalescent COVID-19 originated in the United States, Italy and Spain. T cells, B-cell-depleted T cells, or PBMCs supplied cDNA or gDNA.

The ends were cut back, 0 bases at V and 6 bases at J, with 5 bases in the middle. The germline V gene has CDR1 SEHNR and CDR2 FQNEAQ (reference sequence). The CDR3 runs to 13 residues. Original handling: The authors estimated nucleated cell counts from reference gene primer amplification. Assay used: immunoSEQ multiplex PCR; TCRdb lists only in-frame clones, some missing. V, J and clone size are taken as reported in that table, and D and trimming were inferred from the DNA itself. The repertoire holds over 70,000 clones, with about four fifths as singletons. The material sequenced was peripheral blood. The genes are TRBV7-9 and TRBJ2-2; no firm D call. The clonotype originates from a man aged 60 to 75 with acute or convalescent COVID-19. CDR3 loop: CASSLARAGELFF. CDR3 bases: TGTGCCAGCAGCTTAGCGCGCGCCGGGGAGCTGTTTTTT.